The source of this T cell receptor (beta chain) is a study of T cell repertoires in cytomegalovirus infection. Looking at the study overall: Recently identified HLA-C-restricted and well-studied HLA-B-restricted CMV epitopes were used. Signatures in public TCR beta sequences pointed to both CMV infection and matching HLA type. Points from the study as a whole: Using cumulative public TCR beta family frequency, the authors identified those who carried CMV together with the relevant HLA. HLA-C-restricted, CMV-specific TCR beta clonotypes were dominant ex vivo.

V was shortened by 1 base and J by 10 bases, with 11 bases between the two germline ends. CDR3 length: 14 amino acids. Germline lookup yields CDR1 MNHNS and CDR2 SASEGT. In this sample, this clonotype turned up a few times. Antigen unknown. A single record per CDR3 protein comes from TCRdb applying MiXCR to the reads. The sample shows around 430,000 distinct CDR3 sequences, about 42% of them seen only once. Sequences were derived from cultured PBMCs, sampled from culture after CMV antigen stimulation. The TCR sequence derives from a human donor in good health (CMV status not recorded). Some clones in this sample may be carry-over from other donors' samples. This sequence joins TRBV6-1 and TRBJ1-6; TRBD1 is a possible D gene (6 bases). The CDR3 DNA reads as TGTGCCAGCAGTGAAGACAGGGTTCACTCACCCCTCCACTTT. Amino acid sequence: CASSEDRVHSPLHF.